The T cell receptor (beta chain) described here comes from a study of T cell repertoires in cytomegalovirus infection. Germline CDR1 and CDR2: DFQATT and SNEGSKA (reference sequence). With 3 bases clipped from V and 3 bases from J, the junction kept 8 bases outside the gene matches. The CDR3 loop spans 15 amino acids. From the reads, TCRdb called clonotypes with MiXCR, one entry per CDR3 protein. Found here are 44,000 or so distinct CDR3 sequences, roughly 22% of them singletons; the top ten hold approximately 90%. This clonotype appeared a few times. What it binds is not known. This chain joins TRBV20-1 and TRBJ2-7, with 10 bases matching TRBD1. The source of this sequence is a human donor in good health (CMV status not recorded). Some clones in this sample may be carry-over from other donors' samples. This specimen was CD8+ T cells from cultured PBMCs, taken from culture after CMV antigen stimulation. CDR3 sequence reads: CSARSSRDRGYEQYF. In nucleotides, the CDR3 is TGCAGTGCTAGGTCAAGCCGGGACAGGGGCTACGAGCAGTACTTC.